Described below is a single T cell receptor beta chain sequence and its context. Germline V gene lookup returns CDR1 LGHDT and CDR2 YNNKEL (reference sequence). V dropped 3 bases and J dropped 9 bases, with 17 bases sitting between them. This CDR3 region has 15 residues. This record belongs to a study of blood T cell repertoires in COVID-19. Method: immunoSEQ multiplex PCR; TCRdb's copy keeps in-frame clones and lacks some. The sample lists about 310,000 clones; roughly 87% were seen once. The TCR was taken from a man aged 45-60 years with active or convalescent COVID-19. The gene calls are TRBV3-1 (or the pseudogene TRBV3-2) and TRBJ1-4, with D possibly matching TRBD1 (5 bases). The sequenced sample was peripheral blood. CDR3 DNA: TGTGCCAGCAGCCACCTGACAGCTCCTAGTCAAAAACTGTTTTTT. Its translation: CASSHLTAPSQKLFF.